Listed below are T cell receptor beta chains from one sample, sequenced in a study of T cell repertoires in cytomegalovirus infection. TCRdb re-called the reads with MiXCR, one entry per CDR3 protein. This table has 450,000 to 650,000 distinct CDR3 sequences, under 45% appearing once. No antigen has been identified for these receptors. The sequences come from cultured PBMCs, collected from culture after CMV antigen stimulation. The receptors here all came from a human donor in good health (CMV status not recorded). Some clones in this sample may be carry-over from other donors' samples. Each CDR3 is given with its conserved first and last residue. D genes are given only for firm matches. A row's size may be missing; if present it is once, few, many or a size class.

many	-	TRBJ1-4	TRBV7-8	TGTGCCAGCAGCTTACAACGGCTTAATGAAAAACTGTTTTTT	CASSLQRLNEKLFF
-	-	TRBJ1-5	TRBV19	TGTGCCAGTAGTAGCGGCCAGTGGCTAAATCAGCCCCAGCATTTT	CASSSGQWLNQPQHF
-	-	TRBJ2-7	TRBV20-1	TGCAGTGCTAAGGGGACCAGGGCCTCCTACGAGCAGTACTTC	CSAKGTRASYEQYF
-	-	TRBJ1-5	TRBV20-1	TGCAGTGCGGTAAGAACTAGCAATCAGCCCCAGCATTTT	CSAVRTSNQPQHF
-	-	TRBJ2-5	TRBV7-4	TGTGCCAGCAGCCCATCTGTCTCCACCGTCCAAGAGACCCAGTACTTC	CASSPSVSTVQETQYF
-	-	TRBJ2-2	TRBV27	TGTGCCAGCAGTCCCGTCAGGGGATCCGGGGAGCTGTTTTTT	CASSPVRGSGELFF
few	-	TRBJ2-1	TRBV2	TGTGCCAGCAGTGATTTGGAGTACAATGAGCAGTTCTTC	CASSDLEYNEQFF
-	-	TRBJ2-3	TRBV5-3	TGTGCCAGCAGCTCGGACCAGCCCGAGGATACGCAGTATTTT	CASSSDQPEDTQYF
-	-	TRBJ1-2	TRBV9	TGTGCCAGCAGGAAATCGGGGGCGTCTGGCTACACCTTC	CASRKSGASGYTF
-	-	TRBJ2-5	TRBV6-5	TGTGCCAGCAGTATCGACCAGGGAGACCAAGAGACCCAGTACTTC	CASSIDQGDQETQYF
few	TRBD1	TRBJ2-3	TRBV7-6	TGTGCCAGCAGCACCCGATTGACAGGGGGCGCGGCAGATACGCAGTATTTT	CASSTRLTGGAADTQYF
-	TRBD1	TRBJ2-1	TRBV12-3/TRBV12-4	TGTGCCAGCAGGACCGGGACAGGTTACAATGAGCAGTTCTTC	CASRTGTGYNEQFF
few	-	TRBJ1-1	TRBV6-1	TGTGCCAGCAGTGAACTGGGCAGGGAAGGAGCTTTCTTT	CASSELGREGAFF
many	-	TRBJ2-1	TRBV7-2	TGTGCCAGCAGCCTACGGTCCGGCTCGGGGCAGTTCTTC	CASSLRSGSGQFF
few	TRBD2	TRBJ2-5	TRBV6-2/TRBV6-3	TGTGCCAGCAGTCCCCGGACTAGCGGGGGGCCCTCTCAAGAGACCCAGTACTTC	CASSPRTSGGPSQETQYF
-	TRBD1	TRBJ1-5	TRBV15	TGTGCCACCAGTCCGGGACAGGGGGCTTCTCAGCCCCAGCATTTT	CATSPGQGASQPQHF
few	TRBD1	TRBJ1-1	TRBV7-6	TGTGCCAGCAGCTACAGGACAGGCACTGAAGCTTTCTTT	CASSYRTGTEAFF
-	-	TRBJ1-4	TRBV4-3	TGCGCCAGCAGCCAAGCCTCATTCGAGGGTGGTCTCATTGGGGAAAAACTGTTTTTT	CASSQASFEGGLIGEKLFF
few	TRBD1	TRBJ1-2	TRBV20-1	TGCAGTGCTAGAGGGACAGGGGGCGGCTTCTATGGCTACACCTTC	CSARGTGGGFYGYTF
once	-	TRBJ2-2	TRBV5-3	TGTGCCAGCAGGCGATCGGGGGCCGGGGAGCTGTTTTTT	CASRRSGAGELFF
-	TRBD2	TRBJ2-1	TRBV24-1	TGTGCCACCAGTGACCCCAGCGGGAGGGCCAGTGAGCAGTTCTTC	CATSDPSGRASEQFF
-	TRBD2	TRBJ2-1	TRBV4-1	TGCGCCAGCAGCCGCCCCTTAGCGGGGAGATCCAATGAGCAGTTCTTC	CASSRPLAGRSNEQFF
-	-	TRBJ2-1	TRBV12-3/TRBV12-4	TGTGCCAGCAGCCCTGGACACCCTCAATACAATGAGCAGTTCTTC	CASSPGHPQYNEQFF
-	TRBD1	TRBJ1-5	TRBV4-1	TGCGCCAGCAGCCCCAGGGGGGATGGCGGCAATCAGCCCCAGCATTTT	CASSPRGDGGNQPQHF
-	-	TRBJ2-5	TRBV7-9	TGTGCCAGCAGCTCCTCCGGACCCCTAGAAAAAGAGACCCAGTACTTC	CASSSSGPLEKETQYF
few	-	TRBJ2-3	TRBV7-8	TGTGCCAGCAGCCCTGGCGGACACACAGATACGCAGTATTTT	CASSPGGHTDTQYF
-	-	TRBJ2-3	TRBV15	TGTGCCACCAGCAGAGACCGGGGGAGAGATGGTACGCAGTATTTT	CATSRDRGRDGTQYF
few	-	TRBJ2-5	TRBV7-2	TGTGCCAGCAACCCTGGGGTGGGCCTGAGGACCCAGTACTTC	CASNPGVGLRTQYF
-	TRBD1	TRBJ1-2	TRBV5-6	TGTGCCAGCAGCCTAGGTTTAGGGACAGGGGATGGCTACACCTTC	CASSLGLGTGDGYTF
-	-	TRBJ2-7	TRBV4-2	TGTGCCAGCAGCCAAGAATCTAGTAGTTTCCGGTACTTC	CASSQESSSFRYF
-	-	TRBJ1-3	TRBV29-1	TGCAGCGTGGTAAGCAGGGCGGCTGGAAACACCATATATTTT	CSVVSRAAGNTIYF
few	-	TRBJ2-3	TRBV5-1	TGCGCCAGCAGCTTGGCCAGCGGAAGTACGCAGTATTTT	CASSLASGSTQYF
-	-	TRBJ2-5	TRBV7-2	TGTGCCAGCAGCTCCAAAGAGACCCAGTACTTC	CASSSKETQYF
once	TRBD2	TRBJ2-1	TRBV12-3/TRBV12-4	TGTGCCAGCAGCCCGACTAGCGGAGATACTGAGCAGTTCTTC	CASSPTSGDTEQFF